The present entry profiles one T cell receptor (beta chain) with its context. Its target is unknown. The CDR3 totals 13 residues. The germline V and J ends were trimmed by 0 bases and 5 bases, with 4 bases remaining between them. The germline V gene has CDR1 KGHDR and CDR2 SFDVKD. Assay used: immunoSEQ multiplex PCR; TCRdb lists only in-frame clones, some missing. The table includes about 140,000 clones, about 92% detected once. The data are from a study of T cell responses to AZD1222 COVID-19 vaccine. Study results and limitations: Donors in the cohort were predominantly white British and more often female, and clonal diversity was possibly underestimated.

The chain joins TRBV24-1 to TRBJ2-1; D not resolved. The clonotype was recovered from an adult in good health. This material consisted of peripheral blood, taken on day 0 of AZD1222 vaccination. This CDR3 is CATSDLLHNEQFF. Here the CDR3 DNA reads TGTGCCACCAGTGATTTGCTCCACAATGAGCAGTTCTTC.